Below, 23 T cell receptor beta chains from the same sample are listed, as sequenced in a study of cytomegalovirus exposure and HLA in healthy donors. The PCR used 60 Vbeta and 13 Jbeta primers. Method: immunoSEQ multiplex PCR; TCRdb's copy keeps in-frame clones and lacks some. The sample carries 200,000 or so clones, roughly 79% recorded once. Source material: PBMCs. Receptors were obtained from a man aged 18 to 30 in good health and CMV-seronegative.

In its sample, this clone was seen once. The rearrangement joins TRBV5-1 to TRBJ2-2; TRBD2 aligns across 11 bases. The CDR3 extends over 16 amino acids. The junction had 11 bases not matched to a gene; V was cut back by 9 bases and J by 4 bases. Germline V lookup: CDR1 SGHRS, CDR2 YFSETQ. CDR3 bases: TGCGCCACCAGAGGGCTAGCGGGAGGTGGCACCGGGGAGCTGTTTTTT. This gives the protein CATRGLAGGGTGELFF.

The V call is TRBV13, the J call TRBJ2-2; D is possibly TRBD2 (6 bases). Per the germline V gene, CDR1 is PRHDT and CDR2 is FYEKMQ (reference sequence). V lost 1 base and J 0 bases, leaving 9 bases between the germline ends. The CDR3 has 16 residues. This CDR3 is CASSLAGDSNTGELFF. CDR3 DNA sequence: TGTGCCAGCAGCTTAGCCGGGGACTCGAACACCGGGGAGCTGTTTTTT.

V and J are TRBV7-3 and TRBJ2-7, with a possible D match to TRBD2 (6 bases). The CDR3 length is 13 residues. Germline lookup yields CDR1 SGHTA and CDR2 FQGTGA. Trimming cost V 0 bases and J 4 bases, with 7 bases left between them. Written as DNA, the CDR3 is TGTGCCAGCAGCTTAACGGGGGGATACGAGCAGTACTTC. This gives the protein CASSLTGGYEQYF.

The chain joins TRBV4-3 to TRBJ1-2; 10 positions match TRBD1. CDR3 length: 14 amino acids. CDR1 is LGHNA and CDR2 is YSLEER in the germline V gene. The J segment lost 6 bases and the V segment lost 3 bases, leaving 4 bases of the junction unmatched. The CDR3 spells CASSQGQGSDGYTF. CDR3 in DNA: TGCGCCAGCAGCCAGGGACAGGGGAGCGATGGCTACACCTTC.

V usage is TRBV7-9 and J usage is TRBJ2-2; 9 bases line up with TRBD1. Trimming took 7 bases from V and 9 from J; bases not matched to a gene: 12. This CDR3 comprises 15 residues. Germline loops: CDR1 SEHNR, CDR2 FQNEAQ (reference sequence). CDR3 nucleotides: TGTGCCAGCACCAAGGGACAGGGAGGACCTTGGGAGCTGTTTTTT. Translating gives CASTKGQGGPWELFF.

This clone was observed a few times. The chain has TRBV27 and TRBJ2-1, with TRBD1 matching 7 bases. This CDR3 comprises 14 residues. The V gene's germline CDR1 is MNHEY and CDR2 SMNVEV (reference sequence). Trimming at V came to 6 bases and at J to 2 bases, leaving 4 bases not matched to a gene. The CDR3 is CASRRDRAYNEQFF. Written as DNA, the CDR3 is TGTGCCAGCAGACGGGACAGAGCCTACAATGAGCAGTTCTTC.

The CDR3 bases are TGCGCCAGCAAAAGAGCTAGCACAGATACGCAGTATTTT. This sequence encodes CASKRASTDTQYF. The V and J genes are TRBV5-1 and TRBJ2-3; unclear D gene. The germline V gene encodes CDR1 SGHRS and CDR2 YFSETQ. This CDR3 comprises 13 residues. V lost 6 bases and J lost 0, with 8 bases in between.

CDR3 residues: CASSFSGRALAKNIQYF. The CDR3 DNA sequence: TGTGCCAGCAGTTTTAGCGGGAGGGCCTTAGCCAAAAACATTCAGTACTTC. This chain joins TRBV28 and TRBJ2-4; TRBD2 aligns across 11 bases. There are 17 residues in the CDR3. Germline assignment: CDR1 MDHEN and CDR2 SYDVKM. V lost 3 bases to trimming and J lost 0 bases; unmatched junction nucleotides: 4. Complete variable domain (other parts from reference TRBV28 and TRBJ2-4): DVKVTQSSRYLVKRTGEKVFLECVQDMDHENMFWYRQDPGLGLRLIYFSYDVKMKEKGDIPEGYSVSREKKERFSLILESASTNQTSMYLCASSFSGRALAKNIQYFGAGTRLSVL.

The chain combines TRBV4-2 with TRBJ2-5, with 10 nucleotides matching TRBD2. The J call may be faulty, since TRBJ2-7 better matches the DNA end. Looked up from germline, CDR1 is LGHNA and CDR2 is YNFKEQ. The CDR3 has 15 residues. The CDR3, as DNA: TGTGCCAGCAGCCAAACTAGCGGGACTTTCTACGAGCAGTACTTC. It codes for CASSQTSGTFYEQYF.

The rearrangement joins TRBV21-1 to TRBJ2-7; the table's D call, TRBD2, was not checked against the DNA. TRBV21-1 is designated a pseudogene. The CDR3 is made up of 16 amino acids. This CDR3 is CASSKWSGRAHYEQYF. In DNA form, the CDR3 reads TGTGCCAGCAGCAAGTGGAGCGGGAGGGCCCATTACGAGCAGTACTTC.

The J gene is TRBJ2-3, the V gene TRBV4-3, with 11 bases that match TRBD2. CDR3 length: 18 residues. Trimming removed 1 base from V and 1 base from J; junction bases left unmatched: 7. Germline-derived CDR1 and CDR2 are LGHNA and YSLEER. The DNA of the CDR3 is TGCGCCAGCAGCCAAGTGTTAGCGGGGGGGCTAGGCACAGATACGCAGTATTTT. This sequence encodes CASSQVLAGGLGTDTQYF.

This CDR3 is CASRIWPTSSGSYNEQFF. CDR3 DNA: TGTGCCAGCAGGATATGGCCTACGTCTAGCGGGTCCTACAATGAGCAGTTCTTC. The genes are TRBV27 and TRBJ2-1; TRBD2 matches at 8 bases. This CDR3 comprises 18 residues. The junction had 14 bases not matched to a gene; V was cut back by 6 bases and J by 1 base. Germline CDR1 MNHEY, CDR2 SMNVEV (reference sequence).

This chain connects TRBV30 to TRBJ2-5; 9 bases map to TRBD2. This CDR3 spans 14 amino acids. With V trimmed by 2 bases and J by 9 bases, 10 bases remained unmatched. Germline CDR1 GTSNPN, CDR2 SVGIG (reference sequence). The CDR3: CAWSTSTSGRSQYF. The CDR3 DNA sequence: TGTGCCTGGAGTACATCGACTAGCGGACGCTCCCAGTACTTC.

The gene calls are TRBV7-2 and TRBJ2-3; 8 bases agree with TRBD2. The CDR3 totals 15 residues. V trimming: 4 bases; J trimming: 1 base; junction bases outside the gene matches: 4. The germline gives CDR1 SGHTA, CDR2 FQGNSA. In DNA, the CDR3 is TGTGCCAGCAGCTACATGACTAGCGGCACAGATACGCAGTATTTT. Translation gives CASSYMTSGTDTQYF.

The CDR3 region has the DNA TGTGCCAGCAGTTACTCTTTCAGGGACTCTGGAAACACCATATATTTT. The encoded protein is CASSYSFRDSGNTIYF. The chain combines TRBV6-5 with TRBJ1-3, with D perhaps TRBD1 (5 bases). The germline V gene encodes CDR1 MNHEY and CDR2 SVGAGI. The CDR3 has 16 amino acids. Trimming removed 0 bases at V and 0 bases at J, with 9 bases between.

This clone has a handful of counts. A read error may account for a junction end that differs from germline. The V call is TRBV7-9, the J call TRBJ1-1; TRBD1 might be the D (5 bases). The CDR3 extends over 12 amino acids. In germline, CDR1 is SEHNR, CDR2 FQNEAQ (reference sequence). The CDR3 sequence: CSSSLTGTEAFF. In nucleotides, the CDR3 is TGTTCCAGCAGCTTAACAGGCACTGAAGCTTTCTTT.

The V call is TRBV6-5, the J call TRBJ1-1; possibly TRBD1 for D (5 bases). The length of the CDR3 is 15 residues. Germline loops: CDR1 MNHEY, CDR2 SVGAGI. V lost 2 bases, J lost 2 bases, and 12 bases lay in between. The CDR3 protein is CASSYALGGNTEAFF. The CDR3 nucleotides read TGTGCCAGCAGTTACGCCCTGGGGGGAAACACTGAAGCTTTCTTT.

The chain carries TRBV6-5 and TRBJ1-4; maybe TRBD1 (6 bases). Trimming shortened V by 4 bases and J by 0 bases, and 12 bases separated the two germline ends. Looked up from germline, CDR1 is MNHEY and CDR2 is SVGAGI. CDR3 length: 16 residues. In DNA form, the CDR3 reads TGTGCCAGCAGTTTCCACTACAGGGCAACTAATGAAAAACTGTTTTTT. Residues: CASSFHYRATNEKLFF.

The chain has TRBV5-6 and TRBJ2-3; D uncertain. Germline assignment: CDR1 SGHDT and CDR2 YYEEEE. V was shortened by 0 bases and J by 0 bases, with 11 bases between the two germline ends. The CDR3 loop spans 16 amino acids. The CDR3 coding sequence is TGTGCCAGCAGCTTGGAACCGGTAGTAAGCACAGATACGCAGTATTTT. Translation: CASSLEPVVSTDTQYF.

The rearrangement uses TRBV7-9 and TRBJ1-5, with 8 bases that match TRBD1. Germline assignment: CDR1 SEHNR and CDR2 FQNEAQ (reference sequence). V lost 5 bases and J lost 2; bases outside the gene matches: 2. This CDR3 has 14 amino acids. The DNA for the CDR3 is TGTGCCAGCAGCGACAGGGGAGGCAATCAGCCCCAGCATTTT. Its translation: CASSDRGGNQPQHF.

The chain recombines TRBV5-1 with TRBJ1-2, with TRBD1 as a possible D gene (5 bases). CDR1 SGHRS and CDR2 YFSETQ come from the germline V gene. Trimming left V 0 bases short and J 6 bases short, with 21 bases between. The CDR3 is 17 amino acids. The CDR3 nucleotides read TGCGCCAGCAGCTTGGGGATGAAAGAGGGAGGGACTAATGGCTACACCTTC. It encodes CASSLGMKEGGTNGYTF. The full variable domain, in which reference TRBV5-1 and TRBJ1-2 provide the parts outside the CDR3, is KAGVTQTPRYLIKTRGQQVTLSCSPISGHRSVSWYQQTPGQGLQFLFEYFSETQRNKGNFPGRFSGRQFSNSRSEMNVSTLELGDSALYLCASSLGMKEGGTNGYTFGSGTRLTVV.

CDR3 amino acids: CASRGRQLAFF. DNA for the CDR3: TGTGCCAGTCGAGGGAGGCAGTTGGCTTTCTTT. This rearrangement joins TRBV19 to TRBJ1-1, with D uncertain. In germline, CDR1 is LNHDA, CDR2 SQIVND (reference sequence). V was pared by 8 bases and J by 11 bases, with 15 bases between. The CDR3 spans 11 residues.

In this sample, this clone turned up once. The J gene is TRBJ2-1, the V gene TRBV7-6; possibly TRBD2 for D (6 bases). With 4 bases removed from V and 4 bases from J, the gap between germline ends came to 20 bases. The CDR3 sequence is 17 residues long. Germline V gene data show CDR1 as SGHVS and CDR2 as FNYEAQ. This chain's CDR3 is CASSSRPPGDFYNEQFF. The CDR3 bases are TGTGCCAGCAGCTCCCGTCCGCCGGGGGACTTTTACAATGAGCAGTTCTTC.